This entry lists 19 T cell receptor beta chains sequenced from one sample in a study of OX40 agonist ivuxolimab in advanced cancers. This table comes from immunoSEQ multiplex PCR, and its TCRdb copy is limited to in-frame clones, with some not included. The sample has approximately 56,000 clones, about nine tenths seen once. Sequencing used CD4+ or CD8+ T cells sorted from blood, obtained in a trial of the OX40 agonist ivuxolimab. Every receptor here comes from an adult with an advanced solid tumor such as melanoma, head and neck, liver or kidney cancer.

The chain combines TRBV25-1 with TRBJ2-1; TRBD2 matches at 9 bases. The germline CDR1 and CDR2 sequences are MGHDK and SYGVNS. The CDR3 is 15 amino acids. The V gene end was trimmed by 1 base and the J gene end by 10 bases; junction bases not matched to a gene: 8. As DNA, the CDR3 is TGTGCCAGCAGTGAATTTGGCGGGGGGGAGGGAGAGCAGTTCTTC. Its translation is CASSEFGGGEGEQFF.

For this clone: The identical CDR3 is also encoded by other nucleotide sequences in the sample. The CDR3 here is CSAVPGQGTYEQYF. For the CDR3, the DNA is TGCAGCGCCGTACCGGGACAGGGAACCTACGAGCAGTACTTC. The rearrangement uses TRBV29-1 and TRBJ2-7; the match to TRBD1 covers 9 bases. The CDR3 covers 14 residues. V dropped 7 bases and J dropped 2; count of bases not matched to a gene: 9. Germline values: CDR1 SQVTM, CDR2 ANQGSEA.

This chain joins TRBV7-9 and TRBJ2-7; D gene ambiguous. Germline CDR1 is SEHNR and CDR2 is FQNEAQ (reference sequence). Trimming left V 5 bases short and J 6 bases short, with 11 bases between. The CDR3 is 12 residues long. In DNA form, the CDR3 reads TGTGCCAGCAGCCCCTCGGCAGGCGAGCAGTACTTC. Translating it yields CASSPSAGEQYF.

The gene calls are TRBV5-1 and TRBJ1-2; D unclear. CDR3 length equals 15 residues. Germline lookup yields CDR1 SGHRS and CDR2 YFSETQ. Trimming took 3 bases from V and 3 from J, leaving 15 bases between them. CDR3 sequence: CASSWEYAADYGYTF. CDR3 DNA sequence: TGCGCCAGCAGCTGGGAGTATGCCGCAGACTATGGCTACACCTTC.

V is TRBV7-9 and J is TRBJ1-5; D remains ambiguous. V gave up 2 bases and J gave up 3 bases, with 2 bases separating them. CDR1 is SEHNR and CDR2 is FQNEAQ in the germline V gene (reference sequence). CDR3 size: 12 residues. DNA for the CDR3: TGTGCCAGCAGCTTACTCAATCAGCCCCAGCATTTT. Its translation is CASSLLNQPQHF.

The V call is TRBV7-2, the J call TRBJ2-5; D call uncertain. The germline V gene has CDR1 SGHTA and CDR2 FQGNSA. The CDR3 covers 11 residues. The V end lost 3 bases, the J end lost 1 base, and 0 bases lay between the germline ends. CDR3 region: CASSFQETQYF. CDR3 nucleotides: TGTGCCAGCAGCTTCCAAGAGACCCAGTACTTC.

The V gene is TRBV5-1, the J gene TRBJ2-5; 13 bases align to TRBD2. The CDR3 is made up of 17 amino acids. Germline V gene data show CDR1 as SGHRS and CDR2 as YFSETQ. V gave up 0 bases and J gave up 3 bases; unmatched junction bases: 5. This CDR3 reads CASSLALAGGIEETQYF. The CDR3 nucleotides are TGCGCCAGCAGCTTGGCACTAGCGGGGGGGATCGAAGAGACCCAGTACTTC.

The chain uses TRBV7-9 and TRBJ1-2; a weak D match, TRBD1 (6 bases). CDR3 length: 14 residues. Germline CDR1 reads SEHNR; CDR2 reads FQNEAQ (reference sequence). Trimming removed 1 base at V and 13 bases at J, with 19 bases between. The CDR3 region is CASSLVSGALGFTF. The CDR3 DNA reads TGTGCCAGCAGCTTAGTATCGGGGGCCCTTGGTTTCACCTTC. The variable domain in full, completed from reference TRBV7-9 and TRBJ1-2, reads DTGVSQNPRHKITKRGQNVTFRCDPISEHNRLYWYRQTLGQGPEFLTYFQNEAQLEKSRLLSDRFSAERPKGSFSTLEIQRTEQGDSAMYLCASSLVSGALGFTFGSGTRLTVV.

The rearrangement links TRBV2 to TRBJ2-7; D unresolved. CDR1 is SNHLY, CDR2 FYNNEI, per germline. The CDR3 spans 13 residues. Trimming cost V 5 bases and J 3 bases, with 11 bases left between them. This chain's CDR3 is CASSLGIGYEQYF. Written as DNA, the CDR3 is TGTGCCAGCAGTCTGGGCATTGGCTACGAGCAGTACTTC.

The chain uses TRBV4-3 and TRBJ2-3, with 9 bases fitting TRBD2. V dropped 4 bases and J dropped 2; count of bases not matched to a gene: 10. This CDR3 is 17 amino acids long. Per the germline V gene, CDR1 is LGHNA and CDR2 is YSLEER. Written as DNA, the CDR3 is TGCGCCAGCAGCCCTAACCCCAGCGGGGGGCCCACAGATACGCAGTATTTT. It yields the protein CASSPNPSGGPTDTQYF.

The genes are TRBV7-8 and TRBJ2-1; D may match TRBD1 or TRBD2 (6 bases each). CDR3 length: 14 residues. Trimming removed 3 bases at V and 10 bases at J, with 16 bases between. Per germline, CDR1 SGHVS and CDR2 FQNEAQ. Written as DNA, the CDR3 is TGTGCCAGCAGCTTTCGACGGGGGCAGGGGGAGCAGTTCTTC. Residues: CASSFRRGQGEQFF.

The genes are TRBV7-9 and TRBJ1-1; 8 bases map to TRBD1. This CDR3 has 14 residues. J lost 4 bases, V lost 7 bases, and 8 bases had no gene match. CDR1 SEHNR and CDR2 FQNEAQ come from the germline V gene (reference sequence). The CDR3 here is CASTTQTGVTEAFF. CDR3 sequence (DNA): TGTGCCAGCACCACCCAGACAGGGGTCACTGAAGCTTTCTTT.

The chain combines TRBV7-2 with TRBJ2-2, with TRBD1 as a possible D gene (5 bases). The CDR3 spans 15 residues. V dropped 2 bases and J dropped 1 base, with 8 bases sitting between them. Germline CDR1 SGHTA, CDR2 FQGNSA. The CDR3 sequence: CASSLWGGNTGELFF. CDR3 nucleotide sequence: TGTGCCAGCAGCTTATGGGGCGGGAACACCGGGGAGCTGTTTTTT.

The chain recombines TRBV5-6 with TRBJ1-1; TRBD1 matches 7 bases. Germline assignment: CDR1 SGHDT and CDR2 YYEEEE. The CDR3 totals 15 residues. J lost 4 bases, V lost 4 bases, and 10 bases had no gene match. CDR3 protein: CASSPRQGWGTEAFF. CDR3 DNA sequence: TGTGCCAGCAGCCCTCGACAGGGTTGGGGCACTGAAGCTTTCTTT.

The chain combines TRBV18 with TRBJ1-4; 7 nucleotides match TRBD1. The CDR3 loop spans 15 amino acids. CDR1 is KGHSH and CDR2 is LQKENI in the germline V gene. Trimming at V came to 4 bases and at J to 7 bases, leaving 9 bases not matched to a gene. Here the CDR3 DNA reads TGTGCCAGCTCACTTTCAGGGGGTCTCGGTGAAAAACTGTTTTTT. As protein: CASSLSGGLGEKLFF.

The chain is built from TRBV2 and TRBJ1-2; D may be TRBD1 (5 bases). V was clipped by 10 bases and J by 0 bases, with 18 bases between them. The CDR3 consists of 15 residues. Germline V gives CDR1 SNHLY, CDR2 FYNNEI. CDR3 bases: TGTGCCACTGGATTGGGGACGGCATCTAACTATGGCTACACCTTC. Translated: CATGLGTASNYGYTF.

The chain recombines TRBV7-9 with TRBJ2-7; D call uncertain. Germline CDR1 and CDR2: SEHNR and FQNEAQ (reference sequence). V was cut by 2 bases and J by 3 bases, with 8 bases left in between. This CDR3 contains 13 residues. Here the CDR3 reads CASSLHGLYEQYF. CDR3 nucleotide sequence: TGTGCCAGCAGCTTACACGGCCTCTACGAGCAGTACTTC.

CDR3 sequence reads: CASSLGTEDSYNSPLHF. The DNA for the CDR3 is TGTGCCAGCAGCTTAGGGACGGAGGATTCCTATAATTCACCCCTCCACTTT. The chain couples TRBV7-9 to TRBJ1-6, with D hard to call. The CDR3 length is 17 residues. The V end was cut by 1 base, the J end by 1 base, with 11 bases between. Germline loops: CDR1 SEHNR, CDR2 FQNEAQ (reference sequence).

The chain employs TRBV2 and TRBJ1-2; TRBD1 might be the D (5 bases). Germline V CDR1 and CDR2: SNHLY, FYNNEI. Trimming pared 1 base from V and 8 bases from J, leaving 14 bases between. This CDR3 has 14 amino acids. The CDR3 coding sequence is TGTGCCAGCAGTGAAGTTTTGGACAAAGAGGGCTACACCTTC. Translation: CASSEVLDKEGYTF. Looking up the rest from reference TRBV2 and TRBJ1-2 gives the full variable domain: EPEVTQTPSHQVTQMGQEVILRCVPISNHLYFYWYRQILGQKVEFLVSFYNNEISEKSEIFDDQFSVERPDGSNFTLKIRSTKLEDSAMYFCASSEVLDKEGYTFGSGTRLTVV.